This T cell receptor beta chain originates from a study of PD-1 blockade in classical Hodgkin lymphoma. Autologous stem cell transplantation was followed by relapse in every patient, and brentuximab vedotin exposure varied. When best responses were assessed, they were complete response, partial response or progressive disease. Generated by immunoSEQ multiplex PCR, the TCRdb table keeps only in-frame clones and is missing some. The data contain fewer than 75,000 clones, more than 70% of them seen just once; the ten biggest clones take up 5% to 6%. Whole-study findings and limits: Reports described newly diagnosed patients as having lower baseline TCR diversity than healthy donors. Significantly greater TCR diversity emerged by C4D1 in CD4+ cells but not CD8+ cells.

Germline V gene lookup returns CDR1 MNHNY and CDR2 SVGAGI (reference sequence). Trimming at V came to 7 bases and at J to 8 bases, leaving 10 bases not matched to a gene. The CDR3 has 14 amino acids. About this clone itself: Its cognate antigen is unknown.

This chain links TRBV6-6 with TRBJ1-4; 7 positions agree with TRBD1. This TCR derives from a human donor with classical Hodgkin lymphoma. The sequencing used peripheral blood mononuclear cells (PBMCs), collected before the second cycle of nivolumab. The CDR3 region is CASTQTGVEEKLFF. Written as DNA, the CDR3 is TGTGCCAGCACCCAAACAGGGGTGGAAGAAAAACTGTTTTTT.